These 14 T cell receptor beta chains were all obtained from the same sample, sequenced in a study of blood T cell repertoires in COVID-19. Sequenced by immunoSEQ multiplex PCR; TCRdb stores in-frame clones only, minus some. Altogether around 270,000 clones are present, around 92% being singletons, with the ten largest covering 2% to 3%. Sequenced material: peripheral blood. The receptors here all came from a person under 30 with COVID-19, enrolled during active disease.

V is TRBV18 and J is TRBJ1-1; D call uncertain. Germline CDR1 reads KGHSH; CDR2 reads LQKENI. Trimming stripped 3 bases from V and 6 bases from J, with 8 bases between. This CDR3 has 12 residues. The CDR3 sequence is CASSPLGAEAFF. Here the CDR3 DNA reads TGTGCCAGCTCACCCCTAGGTGCTGAAGCTTTCTTT.

This clone was seen only a few times. This chain uses TRBV7-9 with TRBJ1-1; 8 bases line up with TRBD1. Germline CDR1 reads SEHNR; CDR2 reads FQNEAQ (reference sequence). The V gene end was trimmed by 3 bases and the J gene end by 1 base; junction bases not matched to a gene: 10. This CDR3 contains 17 residues. The chain's CDR3 is CASSLGTGLRGNTEAFF. The CDR3 DNA sequence: TGTGCCAGCAGCTTGGGGACAGGTCTCAGGGGGAACACTGAAGCTTTCTTT. The variable domain in full, with the rest retrieved from reference TRBV7-9 and TRBJ1-1, is DTGVSQNPRHKITKRGQNVTFRCDPISEHNRLYWYRQTLGQGPEFLTYFQNEAQLEKSRLLSDRFSAERPKGSFSTLEIQRTEQGDSAMYLCASSLGTGLRGNTEAFFGQGTRLTVV.

This clone came up a few times. This sequence joins TRBV24-1 and TRBJ2-2; possibly TRBD1 for D (5 bases). This CDR3 is built from 12 residues. V lost 11 bases and J 4 bases, leaving 10 bases between the germline ends. Germline assignment: CDR1 KGHDR and CDR2 SFDVKD. CDR3 in amino acids: CAISQGTGELFF. CDR3 nucleotide sequence: TGTGCCATTTCCCAGGGCACCGGGGAGCTGTTTTTT.

The rearrangement links TRBV27 to TRBJ2-1; TRBD1 agrees at 10 bases. Germline-derived CDR1 and CDR2 are MNHEY and SMNVEV (reference sequence). The CDR3 runs 15 residues. The junction had 9 bases not matched to a gene; V was cut back by 6 bases and J by 7 bases. The CDR3 sequence is CASSTPGQGWNEQFF. The DNA of the CDR3 is TGTGCCAGCAGCACCCCGGGACAGGGGTGGAATGAGCAGTTCTTC.

The CDR3 is CASSRQGTNEKLFF. The CDR3 DNA sequence: TGTGCCAGCTCACGACAGGGGACTAATGAAAAACTGTTTTTT. This rearrangement joins TRBV18 to TRBJ1-4; 8 positions match TRBD1. This CDR3 has 14 residues. The V segment lost 4 bases and the J segment 2 bases; nucleotides outside the gene matches: 0. Germline V gene sequence: CDR1 KGHSH, CDR2 LQKENI.

CDR3 nucleotides: TGTGCCAGCAGCTTATGGCCCCCGGGGAGTAATGAAAAACTGTTTTTT. This encodes CASSLWPPGSNEKLFF. V is TRBV7-6 and J is TRBJ1-4; D not certain. The CDR3 length is 16 residues. Per the germline V gene, CDR1 is SGHVS and CDR2 is FNYEAQ. Trimming took off 2 bases at V and 4 bases at J, with 14 bases between the two ends.

The chain recombines TRBV20-1 with TRBJ2-5; D remains unclear. The V end lost 3 bases, the J end lost 2 bases, and 16 bases lay between the germline ends. CDR1 and CDR2 from the germline V gene are DFQATT and SNEGSKA (reference sequence). The length of the CDR3 is 15 residues. The CDR3 protein is CSASLPSRAQETQYF. CDR3 DNA sequence: TGCAGTGCTAGTCTCCCAAGCCGCGCACAAGAGACCCAGTACTTC.

A single count supports this clone. The rearrangement uses TRBV6-2 or TRBV6-3 and TRBJ2-3; perhaps TRBD2 as D (5 bases). V was trimmed by 3 bases and J by 3 bases, leaving 13 bases between them. The germline gives CDR1 MNHEY, CDR2 SVGEGT. The CDR3 has 15 residues. The DNA of the CDR3 is TGTGCCAGCAGTTATTTGGGAGTGGGGACAGATACGCAGTATTTT. Protein product: CASSYLGVGTDTQYF.

This chain joins TRBV7-2 and TRBJ1-1; 10 bases line up with TRBD1. Germline lookup yields CDR1 SGHTA and CDR2 FQGNSA. The J segment lost 11 bases and the V segment lost 2 bases, leaving 14 bases of the junction unmatched. This CDR3 region has 16 residues. CDR3 region: CASSLNPGQGTGKAFF. In DNA form, the CDR3 reads TGTGCCAGCAGCTTAAATCCGGGACAGGGGACGGGGAAGGCTTTCTTT.

The rearrangement uses TRBV10-3 and TRBJ2-5, with 7 bases identical to TRBD2. Losses at the gene ends were 6 bases for V and 3 bases for J; bases not matched to a gene: 10. The CDR3 contains 15 residues. From germline, CDR1 is ENHRY and CDR2 SYGVKD. The CDR3: CAIRGSVLAEETQYF. The CDR3 DNA follows: TGTGCCATCAGAGGATCTGTGCTAGCGGAAGAGACCCAGTACTTC.

This clone was seen just once. The chain links TRBV20-1 to TRBJ1-2; 8 nucleotides line up with TRBD1. The CDR3 runs 11 residues. Germline trimming cut 2 bases from V and 11 bases from J; bases unmatched to any gene: 4. Germline values: CDR1 DFQATT, CDR2 SNEGSKA (reference sequence). CDR3: CSARNRGGYTF. CDR3 DNA: TGCAGTGCTAGAAACAGGGGGGGATACACCTTC.

Here the CDR3 reads CASSSNTEARYEQYF. The DNA of the CDR3 is TGTGCCAGCAGCTCTAACACGGAGGCCCGCTACGAGCAGTACTTC. V is TRBV5-5 and J is TRBJ2-7; TRBD2 might be the D (5 bases). CDR1 is SGHKS and CDR2 is YYEKEE in the germline V gene (reference sequence). The ends were cut back, 3 bases at V and 3 bases at J, with 16 bases in the middle. This CDR3 is built from 15 residues.

The chain joins TRBV5-6 to TRBJ2-1, with 9 nucleotides matching TRBD1. CDR1 and CDR2 from the germline V gene are SGHDT and YYEEEE. The CDR3 is 15 amino acids. The trim removed 7 bases at V and 5 bases at J, leaving 10 bases unmatched. The CDR3 is CASGTPGTGNNEQFF. In DNA, the CDR3 is TGTGCCAGCGGCACCCCCGGGACAGGGAACAATGAGCAGTTCTTC.

Remarks on this clone: Sequence at one end of the junction differs from germline and may be a read error. The chain carries TRBV30 and TRBJ2-5, with 7 bases lining up with TRBD1. The germline V gene encodes CDR1 GTSNPN and CDR2 SVGIG (reference sequence). The CDR3 is 11 residues long. The CDR3 DNA sequence: TGTGCCTGGAGGCCACGCGACAGGGTAAACTTC. Its translation: CAWRPRDRVNF. Filled out from reference TRBV30 and TRBJ2-5, the complete variable domain reads SQTIHQWPATLVQPVGSPLSLECTVEGTSNPNLYWYRQAAGRGLQLLFYSVGIGQISSEVPQNLSASRPQDRQFILSSKKLLLSDSGFYLCAWRPRDRVNFGPGTRLLVL.